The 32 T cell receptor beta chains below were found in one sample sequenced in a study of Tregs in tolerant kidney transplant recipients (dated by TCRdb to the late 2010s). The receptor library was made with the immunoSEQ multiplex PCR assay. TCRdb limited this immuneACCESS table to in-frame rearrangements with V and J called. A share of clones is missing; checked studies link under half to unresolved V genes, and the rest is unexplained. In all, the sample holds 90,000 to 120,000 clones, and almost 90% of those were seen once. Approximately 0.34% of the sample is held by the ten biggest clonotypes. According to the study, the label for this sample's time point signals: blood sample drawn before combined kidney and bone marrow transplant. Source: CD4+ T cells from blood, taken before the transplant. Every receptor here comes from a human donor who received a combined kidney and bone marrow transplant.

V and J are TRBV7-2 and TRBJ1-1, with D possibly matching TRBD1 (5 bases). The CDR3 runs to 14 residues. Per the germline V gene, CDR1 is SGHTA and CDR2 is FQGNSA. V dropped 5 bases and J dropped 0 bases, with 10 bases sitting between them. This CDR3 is CASSPDKMNTEAFF. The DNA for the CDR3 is TGTGCCAGCAGCCCGGACAAGATGAACACTGAAGCTTTCTTT.

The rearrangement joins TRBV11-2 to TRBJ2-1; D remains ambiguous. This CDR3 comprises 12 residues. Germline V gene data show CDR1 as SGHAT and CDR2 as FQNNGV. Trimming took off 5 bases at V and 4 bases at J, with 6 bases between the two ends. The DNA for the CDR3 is TGTGCCAGCAGCCCCCGGTACAATGAGCAGTTCTTC. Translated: CASSPRYNEQFF. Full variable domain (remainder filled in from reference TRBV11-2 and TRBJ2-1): EAGVAQSPRYKIIEKRQSVAFWCNPISGHATLYWYQQILGQGPKLLIQFQNNGVVDDSQLPKDRFSAERLKGVDSTLKIQPAKLEDSAVYLCASSPRYNEQFFGPGTRLTVL.

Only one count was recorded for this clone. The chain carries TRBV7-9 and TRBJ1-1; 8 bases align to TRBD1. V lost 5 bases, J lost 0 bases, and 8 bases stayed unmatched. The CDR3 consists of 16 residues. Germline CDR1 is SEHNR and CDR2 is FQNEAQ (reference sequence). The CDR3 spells CASSPTGGRVNTEAFF. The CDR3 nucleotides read TGTGCCAGCAGCCCCACAGGGGGAAGGGTGAACACTGAAGCTTTCTTT.

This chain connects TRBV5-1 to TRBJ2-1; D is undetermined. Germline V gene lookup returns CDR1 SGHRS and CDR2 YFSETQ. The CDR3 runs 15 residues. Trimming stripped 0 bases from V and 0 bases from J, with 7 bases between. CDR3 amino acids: CASSLGAVSYNEQFF. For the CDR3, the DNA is TGCGCCAGCAGCTTGGGGGCAGTCTCCTACAATGAGCAGTTCTTC.

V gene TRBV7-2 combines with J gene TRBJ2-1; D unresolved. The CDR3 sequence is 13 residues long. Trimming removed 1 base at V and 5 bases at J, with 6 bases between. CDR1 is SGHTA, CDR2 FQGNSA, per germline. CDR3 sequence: CASSLGPNNEQFF. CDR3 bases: TGTGCCAGCAGCTTAGGGCCAAACAATGAGCAGTTCTTC.

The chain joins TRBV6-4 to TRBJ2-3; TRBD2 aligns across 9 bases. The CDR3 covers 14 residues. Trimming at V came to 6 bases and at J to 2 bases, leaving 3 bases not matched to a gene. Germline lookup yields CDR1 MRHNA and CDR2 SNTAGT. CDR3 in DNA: TGTGCCAGCAGCGCGGGACTAGCCACAGATACGCAGTATTTT. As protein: CASSAGLATDTQYF.

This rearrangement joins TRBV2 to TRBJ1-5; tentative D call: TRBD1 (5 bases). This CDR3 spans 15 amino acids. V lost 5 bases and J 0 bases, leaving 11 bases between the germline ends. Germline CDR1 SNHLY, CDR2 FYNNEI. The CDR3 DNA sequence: TGTGCCAGCAGTCGGGACTCCGGTAGCAATCAGCCCCAGCATTTT. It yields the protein CASSRDSGSNQPQHF.

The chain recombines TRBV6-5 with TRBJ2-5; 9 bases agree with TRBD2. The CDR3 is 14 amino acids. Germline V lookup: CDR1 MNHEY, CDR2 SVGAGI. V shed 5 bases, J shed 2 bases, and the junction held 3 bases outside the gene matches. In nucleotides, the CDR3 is TGTGCCAGCAGTAATCTAGCGGGGCAAGAGACCCAGTACTTC. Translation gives CASSNLAGQETQYF.

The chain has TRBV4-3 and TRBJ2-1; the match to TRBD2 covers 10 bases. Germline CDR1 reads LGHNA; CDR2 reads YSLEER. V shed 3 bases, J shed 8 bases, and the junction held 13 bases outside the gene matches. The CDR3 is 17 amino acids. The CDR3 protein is CASSQSDTSGIADEQFF. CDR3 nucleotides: TGCGCCAGCAGCCAGTCAGACACTAGCGGGATTGCCGATGAGCAGTTCTTC.

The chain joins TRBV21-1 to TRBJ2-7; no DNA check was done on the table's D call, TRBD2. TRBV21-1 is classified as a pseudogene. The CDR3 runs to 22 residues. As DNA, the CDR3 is TGTGCCAGCAGCAAAGCTCGAGACAGGGGTTTCCGACTAGCGGGATCCTCACTCGAGCAGTACTTC. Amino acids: CASSKARDRGFRLAGSSLEQYF.

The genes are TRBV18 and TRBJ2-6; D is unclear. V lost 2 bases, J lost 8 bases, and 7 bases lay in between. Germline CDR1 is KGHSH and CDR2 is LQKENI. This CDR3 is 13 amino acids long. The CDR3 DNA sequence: TGTGCCAGCTCACCAGGCCCCCCCAACGTCCTGACTTTC. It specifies CASSPGPPNVLTF.

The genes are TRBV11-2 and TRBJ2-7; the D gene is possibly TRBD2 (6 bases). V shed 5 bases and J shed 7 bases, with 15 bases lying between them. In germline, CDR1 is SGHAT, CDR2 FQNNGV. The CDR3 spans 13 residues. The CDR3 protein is CASSHPGVGEQYF. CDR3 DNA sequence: TGTGCCAGCAGCCATCCGGGGGTGGGGGAGCAGTACTTC. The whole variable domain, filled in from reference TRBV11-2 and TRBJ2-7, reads EAGVAQSPRYKIIEKRQSVAFWCNPISGHATLYWYQQILGQGPKLLIQFQNNGVVDDSQLPKDRFSAERLKGVDSTLKIQPAKLEDSAVYLCASSHPGVGEQYFGPGTRLTVT.

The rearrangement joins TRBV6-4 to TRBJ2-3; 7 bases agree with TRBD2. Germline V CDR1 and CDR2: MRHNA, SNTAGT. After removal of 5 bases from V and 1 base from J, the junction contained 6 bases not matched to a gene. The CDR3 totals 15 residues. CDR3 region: CASSSAGVGTDTQYF. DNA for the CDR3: TGTGCCAGCAGTTCCGCGGGAGTGGGCACAGATACGCAGTATTTT.

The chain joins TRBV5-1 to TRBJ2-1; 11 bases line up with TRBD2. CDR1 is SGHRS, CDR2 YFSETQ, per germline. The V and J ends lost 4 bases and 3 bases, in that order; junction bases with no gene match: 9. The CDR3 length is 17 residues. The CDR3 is CASSPGLAGAFYNEQFF. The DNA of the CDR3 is TGCGCCAGCAGCCCCGGACTAGCGGGCGCCTTCTACAATGAGCAGTTCTTC.

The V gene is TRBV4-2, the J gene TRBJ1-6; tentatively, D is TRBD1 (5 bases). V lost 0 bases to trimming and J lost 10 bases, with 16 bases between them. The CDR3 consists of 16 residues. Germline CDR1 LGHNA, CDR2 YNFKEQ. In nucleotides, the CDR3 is TGTGCCAGCAGCCAAGAGAATCAGGGTGACAGCTCACCCCTCCACTTT. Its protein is CASSQENQGDSSPLHF.

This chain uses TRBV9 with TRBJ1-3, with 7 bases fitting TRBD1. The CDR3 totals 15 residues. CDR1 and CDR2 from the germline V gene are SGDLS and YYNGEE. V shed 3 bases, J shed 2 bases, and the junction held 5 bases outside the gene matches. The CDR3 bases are TGTGCCAGCAGCGGATTAGGGGGCGCTGGAAACACCATATATTTT. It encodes CASSGLGGAGNTIYF.

This CDR3 reads CSAELSNYGYTF. CDR3 nucleotides: TGCAGCGCCGAGCTTTCAAACTATGGCTACACCTTC. J is TRBJ1-2 and V is TRBV29-1; D gene uncertain. CDR3 size: 12 residues. From germline, CDR1 is SQVTM and CDR2 ANQGSEA. V gave up 7 bases and J gave up 2 bases, with 11 bases separating them.

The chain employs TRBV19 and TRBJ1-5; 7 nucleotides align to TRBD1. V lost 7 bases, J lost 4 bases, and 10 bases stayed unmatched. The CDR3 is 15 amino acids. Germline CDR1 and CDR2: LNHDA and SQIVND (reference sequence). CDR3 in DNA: TGTGCCAGTATGGTGACAGGGCTGGGAAATCAGCCCCAGCATTTT. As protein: CASMVTGLGNQPQHF.

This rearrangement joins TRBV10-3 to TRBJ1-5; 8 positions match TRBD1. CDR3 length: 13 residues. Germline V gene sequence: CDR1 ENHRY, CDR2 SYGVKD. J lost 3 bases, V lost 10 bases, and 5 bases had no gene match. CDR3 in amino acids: CATSDRDNQPQHF. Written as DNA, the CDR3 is TGTGCCACTTCGGACAGGGACAATCAGCCCCAGCATTTT.

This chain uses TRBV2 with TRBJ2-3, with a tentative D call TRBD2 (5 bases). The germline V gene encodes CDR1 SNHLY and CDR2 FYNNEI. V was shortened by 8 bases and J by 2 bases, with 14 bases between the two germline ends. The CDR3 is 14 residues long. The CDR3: CASRTGEYTDTQYF. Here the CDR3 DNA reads TGTGCCAGCCGGACTGGGGAATACACAGATACGCAGTATTTT.

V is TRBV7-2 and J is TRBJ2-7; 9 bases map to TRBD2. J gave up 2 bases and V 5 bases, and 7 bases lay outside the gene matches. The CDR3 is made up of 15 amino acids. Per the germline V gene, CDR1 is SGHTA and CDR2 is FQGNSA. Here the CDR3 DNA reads TGTGCCAGCAGCCGCTCTAGCGGGGAGACCTACGAGCAGTACTTC. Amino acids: CASSRSSGETYEQYF.

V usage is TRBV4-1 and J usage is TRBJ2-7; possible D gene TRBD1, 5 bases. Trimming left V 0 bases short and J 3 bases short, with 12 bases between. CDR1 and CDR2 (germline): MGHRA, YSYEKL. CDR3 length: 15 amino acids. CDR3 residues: CASSQEPAGYYEQYF. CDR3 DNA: TGCGCCAGCAGCCAAGAACCTGCAGGGTACTACGAGCAGTACTTC.

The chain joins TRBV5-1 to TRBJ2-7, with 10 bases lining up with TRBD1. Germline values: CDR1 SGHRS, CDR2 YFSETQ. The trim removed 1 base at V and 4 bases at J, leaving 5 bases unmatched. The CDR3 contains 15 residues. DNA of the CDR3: TGCGCCAGCAGCTTGATGGGACAGGGGCTTTACGAGCAGTACTTC. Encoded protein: CASSLMGQGLYEQYF.

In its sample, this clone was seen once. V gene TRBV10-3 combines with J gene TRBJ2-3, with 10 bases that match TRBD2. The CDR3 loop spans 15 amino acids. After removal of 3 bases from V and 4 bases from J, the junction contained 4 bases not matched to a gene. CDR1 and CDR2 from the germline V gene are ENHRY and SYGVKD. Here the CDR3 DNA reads TGTGCCATCAGTGATGGAAGCGGGGGGGCAGATACGCAGTATTTT. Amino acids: CAISDGSGGADTQYF.

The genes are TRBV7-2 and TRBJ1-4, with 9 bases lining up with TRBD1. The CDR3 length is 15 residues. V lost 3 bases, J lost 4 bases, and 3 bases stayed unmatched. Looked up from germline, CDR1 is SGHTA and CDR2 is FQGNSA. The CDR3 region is CASSFGQGYNEKLFF. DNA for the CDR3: TGTGCCAGCAGCTTTGGACAGGGGTATAATGAAAAACTGTTTTTT. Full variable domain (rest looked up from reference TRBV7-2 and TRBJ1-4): GAGVSQSPSNKVTEKGKDVELRCDPISGHTALYWYRQSLGQGLEFLIYFQGNSAPDKSGLPSDRFSAERTGGSVSTLTIQRTQQEDSAVYLCASSFGQGYNEKLFFGSGTQLSVL.

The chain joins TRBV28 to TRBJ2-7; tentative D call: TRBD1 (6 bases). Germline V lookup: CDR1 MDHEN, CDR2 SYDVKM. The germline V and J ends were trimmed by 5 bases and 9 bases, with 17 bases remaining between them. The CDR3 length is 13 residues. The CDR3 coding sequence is TGTGCCAGCAGTCCCCCGGGACACTTGCCGCAGTACTTC. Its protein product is CASSPPGHLPQYF.

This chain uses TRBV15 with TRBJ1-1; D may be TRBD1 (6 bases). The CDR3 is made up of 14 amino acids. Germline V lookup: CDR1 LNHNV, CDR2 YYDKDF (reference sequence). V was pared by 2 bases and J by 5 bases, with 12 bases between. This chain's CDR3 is CATSRSGGRTEAFF. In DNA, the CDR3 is TGTGCCACCAGCAGATCGGGGGGCCGGACTGAAGCTTTCTTT.

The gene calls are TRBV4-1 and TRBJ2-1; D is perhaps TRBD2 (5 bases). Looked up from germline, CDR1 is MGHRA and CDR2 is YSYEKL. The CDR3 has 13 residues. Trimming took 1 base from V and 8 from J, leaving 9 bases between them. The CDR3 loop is CASSQALAHEQFF. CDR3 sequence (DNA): TGCGCCAGCAGCCAAGCTCTAGCACATGAGCAGTTCTTC.

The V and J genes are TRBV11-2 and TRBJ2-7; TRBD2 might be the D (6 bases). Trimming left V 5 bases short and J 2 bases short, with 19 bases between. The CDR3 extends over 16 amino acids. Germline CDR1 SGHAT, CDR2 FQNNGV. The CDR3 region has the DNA TGTGCCAGCAGCCTCAGATCGGGGACTGGTACCTACGAGCAGTACTTC. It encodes CASSLRSGTGTYEQYF.

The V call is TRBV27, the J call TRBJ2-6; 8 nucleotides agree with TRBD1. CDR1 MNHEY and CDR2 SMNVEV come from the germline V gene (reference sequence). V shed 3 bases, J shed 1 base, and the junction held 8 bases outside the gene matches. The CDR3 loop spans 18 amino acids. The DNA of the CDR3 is TGTGCCAGCAGTTTTAGCCCAGACAGGGGTTCTGGGGCCAACGTCCTGACTTTC. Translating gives CASSFSPDRGSGANVLTF.

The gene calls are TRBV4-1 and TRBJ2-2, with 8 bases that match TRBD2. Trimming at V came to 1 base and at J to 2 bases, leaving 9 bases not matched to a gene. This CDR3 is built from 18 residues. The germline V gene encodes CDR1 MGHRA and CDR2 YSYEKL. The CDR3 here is CASSQAGGLAYNTGELFF. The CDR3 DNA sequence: TGCGCCAGCAGCCAAGCCGGAGGACTAGCTTATAACACCGGGGAGCTGTTTTTT.

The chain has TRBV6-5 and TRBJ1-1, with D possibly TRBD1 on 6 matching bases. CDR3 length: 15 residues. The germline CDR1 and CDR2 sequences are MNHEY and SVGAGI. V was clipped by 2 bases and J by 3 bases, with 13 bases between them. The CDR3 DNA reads TGTGCCAGCAGTTACCAGGGGATGGCGGACACTGAAGCTTTCTTT. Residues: CASSYQGMADTEAFF.